A single sample gave rise to the 9 T cell receptor beta chains below, sequenced in a study of cytomegalovirus exposure and HLA in healthy donors. Amplification used 60 Vbeta primers and 13 Jbeta primers. Profiled with immunoSEQ multiplex PCR; TCRdb holds only in-frame clones, not every one. In all, the sample yields approximately 30,000 clones. Material: PBMCs. The receptors stem from a woman aged 40 to 55 in good health and CMV-seropositive.

V is TRBV30 and J is TRBJ2-7, with 8 bases matching TRBD1. This CDR3 spans 15 amino acids. Losses at the gene ends were 1 base for V and 4 bases for J; bases not matched to a gene: 9. Germline values: CDR1 GTSNPN, CDR2 SVGIG (reference sequence). The DNA of the CDR3 is TGTGCCTGGAGTGGGGACAGGTCAGGGGTTTACGAGCAGTACTTC. Protein: CAWSGDRSGVYEQYF.

This chain joins TRBV10-3 and TRBJ2-2; 10 bases agree with TRBD1. The CDR3 is 14 residues long. Trimming at V came to 10 bases and at J to 2 bases, leaving 4 bases not matched to a gene. Looked up from germline, CDR1 is ENHRY and CDR2 is SYGVKD. The CDR3, as DNA: TGTGCCACCGGACAGGGGGGAAACACCGGGGAGCTGTTTTTT. This sequence encodes CATGQGGNTGELFF.

The chain joins TRBV29-1 to TRBJ2-7; 10 positions match TRBD1. The germline V gene has CDR1 SQVTM and CDR2 ANQGSEA. V was pared by 4 bases and J by 3 bases, with 3 bases of the junction left unmatched. This CDR3 is 13 amino acids long. The CDR3 nucleotides read TGCAGCGTTGGGGACAGGGGAGACTACGAGCAGTACTTC. Its translation is CSVGDRGDYEQYF.

V and J are TRBV6-1 and TRBJ2-2; TRBD2 might be the D (5 bases). This CDR3 has 15 residues. Germline V gene lookup returns CDR1 MNHNS and CDR2 SASEGT. The V and J ends lost 6 bases and 2 bases respectively, with 13 bases between them. In nucleotides, the CDR3 is TGTGCCAGCAGCCTGCGGGTGGATAACACCGGGGAGCTGTTTTTT. Translating gives CASSLRVDNTGELFF.

The CDR3 loop is CASSLPGLSTNEQFF. The CDR3 DNA reads TGTGCCAGCAGTTTACCGGGACTATCCACCAATGAGCAGTTCTTC. The chain combines TRBV7-2 with TRBJ2-1; 7 bases line up with TRBD2. CDR1 and CDR2 (germline): SGHTA, FQGNSA. Trimming removed 6 bases from V and 6 bases from J; junction bases left unmatched: 11. The CDR3 runs 15 residues.

V gene TRBV1 combines with J gene TRBJ2-2; the D call in the table, TRBD2, was not verified against the DNA. TRBV1 is given as a pseudogene. The CDR3 has 15 amino acids. The CDR3 spells CTSSPGREPLGELFF. The DNA of the CDR3 is TGCACCAGCAGCCCTGGCCGGGAGCCTCTCGGGGAGCTGTTTTTT.

The CDR3 here is CASSLMGRENIQYF. In DNA, the CDR3 is TGTGCCAGCAGCTTGATGGGGAGGGAAAACATTCAGTACTTC. The chain joins TRBV5-6 to TRBJ2-4, with 7 bases matching TRBD2. V shed 1 base and J 5 bases; nucleotides not matched to a gene: 3. Per germline, CDR1 SGHDT and CDR2 YYEEEE. The CDR3 is 14 amino acids.

V usage is TRBV7-2 and J usage is TRBJ2-3; 7 nucleotides align to TRBD2. The trim removed 6 bases at V and 8 bases at J, leaving 11 bases unmatched. Germline assignment: CDR1 SGHTA and CDR2 FQGNSA. This CDR3 comprises 14 residues. The CDR3 region is CASSAVEGRATQYF. CDR3 DNA sequence: TGTGCCAGCAGTGCTGTCGAGGGGAGGGCTACGCAGTATTTT. Full variable domain (outside the CDR3, taken from reference TRBV7-2 and TRBJ2-3): GAGVSQSPSNKVTEKGKDVELRCDPISGHTALYWYRQSLGQGLEFLIYFQGNSAPDKSGLPSDRFSAERTGGSVSTLTIQRTQQEDSAVYLCASSAVEGRATQYFGPGTRLTVL.

V usage is TRBV10-3 and J usage is TRBJ2-6; 7 bases are a match to TRBD1. Germline CDR1 is ENHRY and CDR2 is SYGVKD. This CDR3 region has 17 residues. The V segment lost 6 bases and the J segment 0 bases; nucleotides outside the gene matches: 8. DNA of the CDR3: TGTGCCATCAGGGGACAGCCCACCGACTCTGGGGCCAACGTCCTGACTTTC. Protein product: CAIRGQPTDSGANVLTF.